This T cell receptor beta chain was observed in a study of shared clonotypes between healthy human individuals. Using ten immunoSEQ deep assay plates, investigators sequenced unsorted PBMC DNA. The data were produced by immunoSEQ multiplex PCR, yet TCRdb's version contains in-frame clones alone and is incomplete. The sample has about 490,000 clones; around 79% are singletons. Donors included only healthy HIV-negative adults lacking recent acute infections or vaccinations. Donors comprised only Caucasian adults living in Nashville, Tennessee. Germline assignment: CDR1 MNHEY and CDR2 SVGAGI. The V end lost 6 bases, the J end lost 7 bases, and 22 bases lay between the germline ends. The CDR3 consists of 15 residues. The table lists this clone with many counts.

Sequencing was carried out using PBMCs. V usage is TRBV6-5 and J usage is TRBJ2-7; no firm D call. The clonotype originates from a woman between 35 and 50 years old in good health. Some clones in this sample may be carry-over from other donors' samples. CDR3 DNA: TGTGCCAGCAGCCTCAGTCTAGACAAACTGAAAGAGCAGTACTTC. Its protein is CASSLSLDKLKEQYF.